This TCR beta chain was recorded in a study of tumor and adjacent non-tumor tissue in lung cancer. TCRbeta libraries were built with three rounds of nested PCR, modified from ARM-PCR. TCRdb ran MiXCR on the multiplex PCR reads and lists one entry per CDR3 protein. The sample gives some 97,000 distinct CDR3 sequences, roughly two thirds of which show up once; roughly 19% is in the top ten. This sample's RNA came from whole unsorted tissue. This non-tumor lung sample came from over 3 cm beyond the tumor edge. Germline values: CDR1 SGHTA, CDR2 FQGNSA. The CDR3 consists of 15 residues. Trimming left V 6 bases short and J 4 bases short, with 17 bases between.

The sample consisted of distant non-tumor lung tissue. The clonotype was recovered from a man aged 25 to 45 with non-small cell lung cancer. The chain carries TRBV7-2 and TRBJ2-3; D may be TRBD2 (6 bases). This CDR3 is CASRSQTRSADTQYF. DNA of the CDR3: TGTGCCAGCAGGTCCCAGACTAGATCAGCAGATACGCAGTATTTT.